One sample yielded the 9 T cell receptor beta chains listed below, sequenced in a study of OX40 agonist ivuxolimab in advanced cancers. Profiling relied on immunoSEQ multiplex PCR, and the TCRdb table lists in-frame clones only, not all of them. The data show just over 50,000 clones, 84% seen once. The material was CD4+ or CD8+ T cells sorted from blood, obtained in a trial of the OX40 agonist ivuxolimab. The receptors stem from an adult with an advanced solid tumor such as melanoma, head and neck, liver or kidney cancer.

The genes are TRBV19 and TRBJ1-6; D not certain. This CDR3 comprises 12 residues. The ends were cut back, 7 bases at V and 14 bases at J, with 15 bases in the middle. Germline lookup yields CDR1 LNHDA and CDR2 SQIVND (reference sequence). The CDR3 here is CASTVVGETLHF. As DNA, the CDR3 is TGTGCCAGTACCGTAGTTGGGGAAACCCTCCACTTT. Based on the CDR3 plus reference TRBV19 and TRBJ1-6, the full variable domain is DGGITQSPKYLFRKEGQNVTLSCEQNLNHDAMYWYRQDPGQGLRLIYYSQIVNDFQKGDIAEGYSVSREKKESFPLTVTSAQKNPTAFYLCASTVVGETLHFGNGTRLTVT.

V usage is TRBV5-1 and J usage is TRBJ2-3; TRBD2 matches 9 bases. The CDR3 extends over 15 amino acids. V lost 4 bases to trimming and J lost 5 bases; unmatched junction nucleotides: 8. Germline V CDR1 and CDR2: SGHRS, YFSETQ. CDR3 sequence reads: CASSLGRGGLDTQYF. The CDR3 DNA follows: TGCGCCAGCAGCCTGGGGCGGGGGGGCCTAGATACGCAGTATTTT.

The CDR3 here is CALEMGRGHEQFF. The CDR3 DNA reads TGTGCCCTGGAGATGGGCAGGGGCCATGAGCAGTTCTTC. The chain recombines TRBV7-2 with TRBJ2-1; tentatively, D is TRBD1 (6 bases). The CDR3 sequence is 13 residues long. The germline CDR1 and CDR2 sequences are SGHTA and FQGNSA. V lost 11 bases and J 8 bases, leaving 19 bases between the germline ends.

This chain connects TRBV7-9 to TRBJ1-2; D is unresolved. V was clipped by 8 bases and J by 3 bases, with 10 bases between them. The V gene's germline CDR1 is SEHNR and CDR2 FQNEAQ (reference sequence). The length of the CDR3 is 12 residues. The CDR3 bases are TGTGCCAGCGGCGGGGATTACTATGGCTACACCTTC. This sequence encodes CASGGDYYGYTF. The complete variable domain, with remaining parts taken from reference TRBV7-9 and TRBJ1-2, reads DTGVSQNPRHKITKRGQNVTFRCDPISEHNRLYWYRQTLGQGPEFLTYFQNEAQLEKSRLLSDRFSAERPKGSFSTLEIQRTEQGDSAMYLCASGGDYYGYTFGSGTRLTVV.

V usage is TRBV27 and J usage is TRBJ1-5, with 8 nucleotides matching TRBD1. The CDR3 covers 15 residues. With 5 bases clipped from V and 9 bases from J, the junction kept 12 bases outside the gene matches. Looked up from germline, CDR1 is MNHEY and CDR2 is SMNVEV (reference sequence). In DNA form, the CDR3 reads TGTGCCAGCAGTCCCCGGGGCAGGGGGCCGGGGCCCCAGCATTTT. Residues: CASSPRGRGPGPQHF.

The chain has TRBV2 and TRBJ1-6; D call uncertain. V was clipped by 2 bases and J by 10 bases, with 3 bases between them. Germline V CDR1 and CDR2: SNHLY, FYNNEI. This CDR3 spans 11 amino acids. The CDR3 spells CASSELSPLHF. In DNA, the CDR3 is TGTGCCAGCAGTGAACTATCACCCCTCCACTTT.

The rearrangement uses TRBV7-2 and TRBJ1-1, with a weak D call TRBD1 (6 bases). CDR3 length: 15 residues. V was trimmed by 1 base and J by 4 bases, leaving 13 bases between them. Germline lookup yields CDR1 SGHTA and CDR2 FQGNSA. The CDR3 region has the DNA TGTGCCAGCAGCTTAGGGGGCAGGGGTCCCACTGAAGCTTTCTTT. Translation gives CASSLGGRGPTEAFF.

The chain uses TRBV7-9 and TRBJ2-7; D gene ambiguous. The CDR3 consists of 13 residues. V was clipped by 5 bases and J by 2 bases, with 10 bases between them. Per germline, CDR1 SEHNR and CDR2 FQNEAQ (reference sequence). CDR3 nucleotides: TGTGCCAGCAGCCCGCCCGGACCCTACGAGCAGTACTTC. This codes for CASSPPGPYEQYF.

V is TRBV7-2 and J is TRBJ2-1; TRBD2 is a possible D gene (6 bases). The V end lost 7 bases, the J end lost 9 bases, and 10 bases lay between the germline ends. This CDR3 comprises 11 residues. Germline CDR1 and CDR2: SGHTA and FQGNSA. CDR3 protein: CASTNGGEQFF. In DNA form, the CDR3 reads TGTGCCAGCACCAACGGGGGTGAGCAGTTCTTC.